This TCR beta chain was documented in a study of blood T cell repertoires in COVID-19. About the research overall: Material from acute and convalescent COVID-19 was sourced from the United States, Italy and Spain.

Under the authors' procedure: By means of reference gene primer amplification, nucleated cell counts were estimated. Only in-frame clones appear in the TCRdb table, and some are missing; sequencing was by immunoSEQ multiplex PCR. For V, J and clone size, that table is used; D and trimming come from the DNA. The sample lists around 64,000 clones, around 86% occurring once. This CDR3 spans 14 amino acids. With 8 bases clipped from V and 8 bases from J, the junction kept 12 bases outside the gene matches. Germline V CDR1 and CDR2: MNHEY, SVGAGI. The sequencing input was peripheral blood. The gene calls are TRBV6-5 and TRBJ1-1; 9 positions agree with TRBD1. This TCR was recovered from a human donor in a cohort sampled during active COVID-19. The CDR3 sequence is CASAVGGQGQEAFF. The CDR3, as DNA: TGTGCCAGCGCAGTTGGTGGACAGGGGCAGGAAGCTTTCTTT.